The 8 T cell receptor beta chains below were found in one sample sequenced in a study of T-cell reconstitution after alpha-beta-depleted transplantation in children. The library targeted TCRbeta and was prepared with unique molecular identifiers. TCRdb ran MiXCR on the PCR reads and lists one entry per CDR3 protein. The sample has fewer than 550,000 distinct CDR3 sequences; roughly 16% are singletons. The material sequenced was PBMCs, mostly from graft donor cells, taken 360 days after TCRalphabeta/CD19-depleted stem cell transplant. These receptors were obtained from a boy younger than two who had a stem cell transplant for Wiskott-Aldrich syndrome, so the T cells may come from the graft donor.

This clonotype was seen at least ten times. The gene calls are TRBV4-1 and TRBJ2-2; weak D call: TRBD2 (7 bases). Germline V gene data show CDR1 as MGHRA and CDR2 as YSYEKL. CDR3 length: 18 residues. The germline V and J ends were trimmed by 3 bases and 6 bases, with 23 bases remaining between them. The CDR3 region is CASSHQGGGAAVAGELFF. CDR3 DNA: TGCGCCAGCAGCCATCAGGGCGGGGGCGCAGCCGTGGCCGGGGAGCTGTTTTTT.

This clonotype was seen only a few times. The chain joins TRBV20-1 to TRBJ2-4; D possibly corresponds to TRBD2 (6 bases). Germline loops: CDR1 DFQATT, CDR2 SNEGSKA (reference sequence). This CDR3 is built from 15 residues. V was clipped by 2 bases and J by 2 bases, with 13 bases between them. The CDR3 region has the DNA TGCAGTGCTAGACCGGCGGGAAGAACCAAAAACATTCAGTACTTC. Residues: CSARPAGRTKNIQYF.

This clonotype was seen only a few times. This CDR3 is CATSEGGSRGNEQFF. The CDR3 DNA reads as TGTGCCACCAGTGAAGGCGGGAGCAGAGGCAATGAGCAGTTCTTC. The chain uses TRBV24-1 and TRBJ2-1, with 7 bases identical to TRBD2. Germline values: CDR1 KGHDR, CDR2 SFDVKD. There are 15 residues in the CDR3. Trimming removed 4 bases from V and 6 bases from J; junction bases left unmatched: 8.

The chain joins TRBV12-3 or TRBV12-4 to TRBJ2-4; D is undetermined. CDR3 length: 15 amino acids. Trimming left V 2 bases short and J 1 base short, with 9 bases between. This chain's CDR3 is CASSLNRRAKNIQYF. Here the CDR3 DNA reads TGTGCCAGCAGTTTAAACCGGCGGGCCAAAAACATTCAGTACTTC.

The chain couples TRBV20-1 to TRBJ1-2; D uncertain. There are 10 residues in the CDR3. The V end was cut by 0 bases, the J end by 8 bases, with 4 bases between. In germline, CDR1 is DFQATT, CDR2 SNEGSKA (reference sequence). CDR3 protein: CSAREGGYTF. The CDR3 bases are TGCAGTGCTAGAGAGGGGGGCTACACCTTC.

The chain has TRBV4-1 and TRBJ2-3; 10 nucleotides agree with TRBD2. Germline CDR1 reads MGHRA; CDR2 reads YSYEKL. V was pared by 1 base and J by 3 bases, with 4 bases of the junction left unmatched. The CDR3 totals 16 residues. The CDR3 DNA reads TGCGCCAGCAGCCAAGTGGAGCGGGGGGGAACAGATACGCAGTATTTT. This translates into CASSQVERGGTDTQYF.

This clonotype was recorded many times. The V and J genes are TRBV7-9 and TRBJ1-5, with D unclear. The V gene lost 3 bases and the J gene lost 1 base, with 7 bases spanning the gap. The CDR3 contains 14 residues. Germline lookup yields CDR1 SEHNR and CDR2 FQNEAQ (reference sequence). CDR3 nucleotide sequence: TGTGCCAGCAGCTTCGTGGGAAGCAATCAGCCCCAGCATTTT. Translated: CASSFVGSNQPQHF.

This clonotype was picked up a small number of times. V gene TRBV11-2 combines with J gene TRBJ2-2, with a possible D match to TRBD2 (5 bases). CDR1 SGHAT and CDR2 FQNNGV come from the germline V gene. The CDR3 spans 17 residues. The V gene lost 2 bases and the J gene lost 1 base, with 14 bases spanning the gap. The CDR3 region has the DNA TGTGCCAGCAGCTTATCCCAGCTGGCGGGGAACACCGGGGAGCTGTTTTTT. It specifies CASSLSQLAGNTGELFF.